Listed below are T cell receptor beta chains from one sample, sequenced in a study of blood T cell repertoires in COVID-19. Profiled with immunoSEQ multiplex PCR; TCRdb holds only in-frame clones, not every one. The repertoire has 65,000 to 70,000 clones, approximately 80% of them found once; the top ten carry approximately 23%. The specimen sequenced was peripheral blood. These receptors came from a human donor in a cohort sampled during active COVID-19. Both conserved end residues are part of each CDR3. D genes are given only for firm matches.

v_call,d_call,j_call,cdr3_aa,cdr3_nt
TRBV3-1/TRBV3-2,NA,TRBJ1-2,CASSQDLAGGGYTF,TGTGCCAGCAGCCAAGATCTGGCAGGAGGTGGCTACACCTTC
TRBV20-1,TRBD1,TRBJ1-2,CSAAQTGFYTF,TGCAGTGCTGCTCAGACAGGGTTCTACACCTTC
TRBV24-1,NA,TRBJ2-3,CATSARGRDSARDTQYF,TGTGCCACCAGTGCGAGGGGGAGGGATTCCGCCCGGGATACGCAGTATTTT
TRBV28,TRBD1,TRBJ2-5,CASSSGQGLETQYF,TGTGCCAGCAGTTCCGGACAGGGTCTGGAGACCCAGTACTTC
TRBV2,NA,TRBJ2-5,CASSEEETQYF,TGTGCCAGCAGTGAGGAGGAGACCCAGTACTTC
TRBV2,TRBD2,TRBJ2-1,CASTTSGGVNEQFF,TGTGCCAGTACAACTAGCGGGGGGGTGAATGAGCAGTTCTTC
TRBV4-3,NA,TRBJ1-1,CASSQGFRAEAFF,TGCGCCAGCAGCCAAGGGTTTCGGGCTGAAGCTTTCTTT
TRBV7-2,NA,TRBJ2-6,CASSLVRGDGANVLTF,TGTGCCAGCAGCTTAGTACGCGGGGATGGGGCCAACGTCCTGACTTTC
TRBV15,TRBD1,TRBJ2-4,CATSRGTENIQYF,TGTGCCACCAGCAGGGGGACAGAAAACATTCAGTACTTC
TRBV30,TRBD1,TRBJ2-7,CAWSSQGARGFGYEQYF,TGTGCCTGGAGTTCTCAGGGGGCGCGGGGTTTTGGGTACGAGCAGTACTTC
TRBV7-9,TRBD2,TRBJ2-3,CASSFGLAGGADTQYF,TGTGCCAGCAGCTTCGGACTAGCGGGGGGTGCAGATACGCAGTATTTT
TRBV4-3,TRBD1,TRBJ1-1,CASSQDPGGGIGTEAFF,TGCGCCAGCAGCCAAGATCCAGGGGGCGGGATAGGCACTGAAGCTTTCTTT
TRBV5-1,TRBD1,TRBJ2-1,CASKSGTGVWGEQFF,TGCGCCAGCAAATCCGGGACAGGGGTTTGGGGTGAGCAGTTCTTC